These 9 T cell receptor beta chains originate from one sample sequenced in a study of hypomethylating agent response in myelodysplastic syndrome. Profiling relied on immunoSEQ multiplex PCR, and the TCRdb table lists in-frame clones only, not all of them. Of some 4,500 clones listed, around four fifths are singletons. The specimen was bone marrow, collected before or after starting hypomethylating agent treatment for myelodysplastic syndrome (not recorded which). The source of these receptors is a human donor with myelodysplastic syndrome.

CDR3 sequence: CASSRGTSGGKNTGELFF. CDR3 DNA sequence: TGCGCCAGCAGCCGTGGGACTAGCGGGGGGAAGAACACCGGGGAGCTGTTTTTT. J is TRBJ2-2 and V is TRBV5-1; TRBD2 matches 15 bases. Germline assignment: CDR1 SGHRS and CDR2 YFSETQ. This CDR3 is 18 amino acids long. The V gene end was trimmed by 4 bases and the J gene end by 1 base; junction bases not matched to a gene: 5.

The genes are TRBV27 and TRBJ1-1; D call uncertain. The germline CDR1 and CDR2 sequences are MNHEY and SMNVEV (reference sequence). Deletions cut 3 bases from V and 1 base from J, with 6 bases between. The CDR3 is 13 amino acids. CDR3 bases: TGTGCCAGCAGTTTGGAGGAGAACACTGAAGCTTTCTTT. Protein: CASSLEENTEAFF.

The chain recombines TRBV30 with TRBJ2-1; TRBD2 matches 7 bases. CDR1 is GTSNPN, CDR2 SVGIG, per germline (reference sequence). The CDR3 is 13 residues long. The ends lost 0 bases at V and 8 bases at J; junction bases unmatched: 4. CDR3 sequence: CAWSVLRGDEQFF. DNA for the CDR3: TGTGCCTGGAGTGTACTTCGGGGGGATGAGCAGTTCTTC.

This clone is large in the sample. This chain links TRBV19 with TRBJ1-5; unclear D gene. The CDR3 is 17 residues long. The ends were cut back, 3 bases at V and 0 bases at J, with 15 bases in the middle. Germline lookup yields CDR1 LNHDA and CDR2 SQIVND (reference sequence). The CDR3 is CASSMGGSASSNQPQHF. The CDR3 bases are TGTGCCAGTAGTATGGGCGGGTCGGCCTCTAGCAATCAGCCCCAGCATTTT.

This clone came up once. J is TRBJ2-2 and V is TRBV19; 7 nucleotides agree with TRBD2. CDR1 LNHDA and CDR2 SQIVND come from the germline V gene (reference sequence). Trimming took 7 bases from V and 5 from J; bases not matched to a gene: 19. The CDR3 runs 18 residues. CDR3 region: CASTPVYRRGSSTGELFF. The CDR3 region has the DNA TGTGCCAGTACCCCCGTATATAGGCGGGGGTCTTCGACCGGGGAGCTGTTTTTT.

This clone was found a few times. In DNA, the CDR3 is TGTGCCAGCAGCCAAGAGCAGGGCCGCACTGAAGCTTTCTTT. Translating it yields CASSQEQGRTEAFF. J is TRBJ1-1 and V is TRBV4-2; possibly TRBD1 for D (5 bases). This CDR3 has 14 amino acids. The ends were cut back, 0 bases at V and 4 bases at J, with 9 bases in the middle. Germline-derived CDR1 and CDR2 are LGHNA and YNFKEQ.

The CDR3 spells CASSYLGQGSSYEQYF. In DNA form, the CDR3 reads TGTGCCAGCAGTTACTTGGGACAGGGGAGCTCCTACGAGCAGTACTTC. V gene TRBV6-5 combines with J gene TRBJ2-7, with TRBD1 matching over 10 bases. Trimming at V came to 1 base and at J to 0 bases, leaving 3 bases not matched to a gene. The CDR3 totals 16 residues. Per the germline V gene, CDR1 is MNHEY and CDR2 is SVGAGI.

The V and J genes are TRBV7-9 and TRBJ2-1, with D perhaps matching TRBD1 or TRBD2 (5 bases each). This CDR3 contains 15 residues. Germline CDR1 SEHNR, CDR2 FQNEAQ (reference sequence). The V end was cut by 4 bases, the J end by 5 bases, with 15 bases between. The CDR3 coding sequence is TGTGCCAGCAGCTCCCCGAGGGGATTACACAATGAGCAGTTCTTC. Translating gives CASSSPRGLHNEQFF.

The chain recombines TRBV4-1 with TRBJ1-6; possibly TRBD1 for D (6 bases). This CDR3 comprises 14 residues. Germline loops: CDR1 MGHRA, CDR2 YSYEKL. Trimming cost V 5 bases and J 9 bases, with 14 bases left between them. The CDR3 reads CASSYRDIGSPLHF. CDR3 bases: TGCGCCAGCAGCTACCGGGACATAGGTTCACCCCTCCACTTT.